The source of this TCR beta chain is a study of T cells in localized non-small cell lung cancer (TCRdb year 2020). Regarding the study in general: Comparing tumors with uninvolved tumor-adjacent lungs, the study looked at the T cell repertoires of 220 or so patients with early-stage NSCLC. The mean age of the NSCLC patients was approximately 71 years, with 120 to 150 men and around 100 women. The cohort consisted of approximately 240 treatment-naive NSCLC patients whose localized lung tumors had been resected. Here is what the overall study found, with its caveats: Because of the exploratory design, TCR variables were selected using unadjusted p-values without false-discovery rate correction. A median of roughly 60 of the top 100 tumor clones turned up in the paired uninvolved adjacent lung, and 25 to 30 of those clones also ranked among the top 100 of that same adjacent lung. Higher blood T cell density associated with longer overall survival, while higher adjacent-lung clonality associated with shorter survival. Multi-region tumor sequencing was not performed, so intratumor heterogeneity could not be excluded. Uninvolved tumor-adjacent lung showed the highest T cell clonality, higher than tumor, which suggests more focused antigenic responses in the uninvolved tumor-adjacent lung.

Based on the germline V gene, the CDR1 and CDR2 sequences are MNHNS and SASEGT. V is pared back by 7 bases and J by 3 bases, with 8 bases lying between the germline termini. The CDR3 covers 12 residues, taking in both the cysteine and the phenylalanine. Only the CDR3 region is kept as DNA, spanning 36 bases read in frame from base 1. The immunoSEQ Assay was used to sequence TCR beta CDR3 regions from DNA. Turning to the authors' computational methods: To compute T cell density, TCR beta template counts were normalized to usable DNA, which was estimated by amplifying housekeeping genes. Richness was estimated with the preseqR package, extrapolating to 400,000 templates for PBMC samples and 120,000 templates for tissue samples. Clonality was defined by subtracting Pielou's evenness from one. Tissue-enriched TCRs were identified by differential abundance testing using productive amino-acid clonotypes, minimum total count 5 and alpha 0.1. The Jaccard Index and the Morisita Overlap Index were used to quantify repertoire overlap between compartments. GLIPH grouped TCR beta CDR3s together with public tetramer-defined viral CDR3s, and a viral motif had to include at least three viral sequences and also show V-gene enrichment. This is the immuneACCESS table as TCRdb keeps it, with only in-frame sequences that have V and J called. A part of the clones is gone; compared with another copy, unresolved V genes explain less than half, and the rest is unexplained. Clone size and the V and J calls come from that table; the DNA yielded D and trimming. The sample includes about 59,000 clones, with approximately 91% observed a single time. Just under 20% of the sample belongs to the ten largest clones.

At diagnosis, peripheral blood, uninvolved tumor-adjacent lung and tumor were collected and were preserved as a mix of fresh-frozen and FFPE material. For TCR repertoire profiling, the blood samples were analyzed as peripheral blood mononuclear cells. Comments on this clone: Its specific antigen is unknown. Base-call qualities are not available, and no considerably larger clone is one nucleotide away.

The rearranged chain carries TRBV6-1 and TRBJ2-3, with the D gene uncertain. The specimen comprised peripheral blood, sampled before any cancer treatment. The source of this sequence is a man aged 35 to 69 with stage I lung adenocarcinoma. In nucleotides, the sequence is TGTGCCAGCACGGTCCGTACAGATACGCAGTATTTT. This is translated as CASTVRTDTQYF.